One sample yielded the 11 T cell receptor beta chains listed below, sequenced in a study of persistence of HIV-infected CD4 T cells. The libraries were made with immunoSEQ version 4 in survey mode. Produced via immunoSEQ multiplex PCR; TCRdb's table is partial and in-frame only. The sample lists about 64,000 clones; 70% to 75% were seen once. Their antigens remain unidentified. Cells were stimulated with overlapping HIV-1 Gag 15-mer peptides. CD40L-negative CD69-negative CD45RO-high memory CD4+ T cells were sorted as populations depleted of antigen-responding cells. The starting material was CD4+ T cells sorted from PBMCs after roughly 18-hour stimulation, obtained from a patient who received antiretroviral therapy. The receptors derive from an adult man with HIV who was CMV-seropositive.

V usage is TRBV7-8 and J usage is TRBJ2-2; D uncertain. The ends were cut back, 5 bases at V and 4 bases at J, with 14 bases in the middle. Germline V gene data show CDR1 as SGHVS and CDR2 as FQNEAQ. CDR3 length: 15 amino acids. The CDR3 sequence is CASSQARLPTGELFF. The CDR3 nucleotides read TGTGCCAGCAGCCAAGCGAGACTTCCCACCGGGGAGCTGTTTTTT.

The chain joins TRBV10-2 to TRBJ1-1; D gene unclear. This CDR3 spans 12 amino acids. The germline CDR1 and CDR2 sequences are WSHSY and SAAADI. V lost 7 bases and J 1 base, leaving 7 bases between the germline ends. This CDR3 is CASTERNTEAFF. The DNA of the CDR3 is TGCGCCAGCACCGAAAGGAACACTGAAGCTTTCTTT.

The sample holds one count of this clone. V and J are TRBV4-2 and TRBJ1-3; D remains unclear. The CDR3 is made up of 14 amino acids. The germline gives CDR1 LGHNA, CDR2 YNFKEQ. V was clipped by 3 bases and J by 0 bases, with 6 bases between them. CDR3 residues: CASSHLGSGNTIYF. The CDR3 DNA follows: TGTGCCAGCAGCCACTTGGGCTCTGGAAACACCATATATTTT.

The chain has TRBV5-4 and TRBJ2-7; 9 bases are shared with TRBD1. The CDR3 has 14 amino acids. CDR1 SGHNT and CDR2 YYREEE come from the germline V gene (reference sequence). After removal of 4 bases from V and 1 base from J, the junction contained 3 bases not matched to a gene. CDR3 bases: TGTGCCAGCAGCCGGGACAGGGCTTCCTACGAGCAGTACTTC. Translation: CASSRDRASYEQYF.

The gene calls are TRBV4-1 and TRBJ2-2; D is perhaps TRBD1 (5 bases). Per germline, CDR1 MGHRA and CDR2 YSYEKL. The CDR3 has 15 amino acids. With 0 bases removed from V and 3 bases from J, the gap between germline ends came to 8 bases. The CDR3 bases are TGCGCCAGCAGCCAAGAGGGGCTATACACCGGGGAGCTGTTTTTT. The encoded protein is CASSQEGLYTGELFF.

V gene TRBV2 combines with J gene TRBJ2-2; D possibly corresponds to TRBD2 (6 bases). Trimming removed 6 bases at V and 6 bases at J, with 11 bases between. In germline, CDR1 is SNHLY, CDR2 FYNNEI. The CDR3 loop spans 13 amino acids. CDR3 in DNA: TGTGCCAGCAGGCTAGCGAGGGCCGGGGAGCTGTTTTTT. As protein: CASRLARAGELFF.

The chain employs TRBV18 and TRBJ2-4; D perhaps matches TRBD2 (6 bases). CDR1 KGHSH and CDR2 LQKENI come from the germline V gene. V lost 3 bases and J 2 bases, leaving 11 bases between the germline ends. The CDR3 consists of 15 residues. The CDR3 loop is CASSPAGSTKNIQYF. In nucleotides, the CDR3 is TGTGCCAGCTCACCGGCGGGGAGTACCAAAAACATTCAGTACTTC.

A single count supports this clone. The chain carries TRBV4-2 and TRBJ2-3; 13 nucleotides line up with TRBD2. This CDR3 is built from 18 residues. V shed 3 bases and J 0 bases; nucleotides not matched to a gene: 6. The germline CDR1 and CDR2 sequences are LGHNA and YNFKEQ. CDR3 bases: TGTGCCAGCAGCCATGGCAGACTAGCGGGGGGCAGCACAGATACGCAGTATTTT. Its protein product is CASSHGRLAGGSTDTQYF.

V gene TRBV5-6 combines with J gene TRBJ1-2; possibly TRBD1 for D (6 bases). Germline V CDR1 and CDR2: SGHDT, YYEEEE. The CDR3 loop spans 15 amino acids. The V end was cut by 1 base, the J end by 2 bases, with 12 bases between. For the CDR3, the DNA is TGTGCCAGCAGCTTGAGGATAGGGACAAACTATGGCTACACCTTC. Protein sequence: CASSLRIGTNYGYTF. The variable domain in full, with the rest retrieved from reference TRBV5-6 and TRBJ1-2, is DAGVTQSPTHLIKTRGQQVTLRCSPKSGHDTVSWYQQALGQGPQFIFQYYEEEERQRGNFPDRFSGHQFPNYSSELNVNALLLGDSALYLCASSLRIGTNYGYTFGSGTRLTVV.

This clone appeared a few times. The rearrangement joins TRBV18 to TRBJ1-5; D remains unclear. V lost 2 bases to trimming and J lost 2 bases, with 7 bases between them. Germline V CDR1 and CDR2: KGHSH, LQKENI. This CDR3 is 14 amino acids long. CDR3 in DNA: TGTGCCAGCTCACCAGGGGAAGGCAATCAGCCCCAGCATTTT. It codes for CASSPGEGNQPQHF. Together with reference TRBV18 and TRBJ1-5, the CDR3 gives the full variable domain: NAGVMQNPRHLVRRRGQEARLRCSPMKGHSHVYWYRQLPEEGLKFMVYLQKENIIDESGMPKERFSAEFPKEGPSILRIQQVVRGDSAAYFCASSPGEGNQPQHFGDGTRLSIL.

This chain connects TRBV2 to TRBJ1-1; D not resolved. Germline loops: CDR1 SNHLY, CDR2 FYNNEI. The CDR3 covers 13 residues. Trimming stripped 5 bases from V and 1 base from J, with 8 bases between. The CDR3 nucleotides read TGTGCCAGCAGTCAGTACGAGAACACTGAAGCTTTCTTT. It codes for CASSQYENTEAFF.